The text below deals with one TCR beta chain. These data originate in a study of cytomegalovirus exposure and HLA in healthy donors. Amplification used 60 Vbeta primers and 13 Jbeta primers. The assay was immunoSEQ multiplex PCR, and TCRdb's table has in-frame clones only and misses some. The sample holds under 200,000 clones. The clonotype comes from a man aged 30-40 years in good health and CMV-seronegative. The sequenced sample was PBMCs.

CDR3 nucleotides: TGCGCCAGCAGTGACCCTCGTTCTTCTAGCACAGATACGCAGTATTTT. It specifies CASSDPRSSSTDTQYF. The chain couples TRBV10-1 to TRBJ2-3; D unclear. Trimming shortened V by 3 bases and J by 0 bases, and 13 bases separated the two germline ends. CDR1 and CDR2 from the germline V gene are WNHNN and SYGVQD (reference sequence). This CDR3 contains 16 residues.